Presented here are 25 T cell receptor beta chains from one specimen sequenced in a study of cytomegalovirus exposure and HLA in healthy donors. Both 60 Vbeta primers and 13 Jbeta primers went into the PCR. Sequenced by immunoSEQ multiplex PCR; TCRdb stores in-frame clones only, minus some. The sample has about 100,000 clones; roughly 71% are singletons. Sequenced sample: PBMCs. Receptors originate from a man between 40 and 49 years old in good health and CMV-seropositive.

The chain has TRBV5-8 and TRBJ2-1; TRBD1 is a possible D gene (5 bases). Germline V gene data show CDR1 as SGHTS and CDR2 as YDEGEE. The CDR3 is 15 amino acids. V was pared by 0 bases and J by 7 bases, with 14 bases between. For the CDR3, the DNA is TGTGCCAGCAGCTTGGGGTCAGGGCGGTTTAATGAGCAGTTCTTC. This encodes CASSLGSGRFNEQFF. Supplemented by reference TRBV5-8 and TRBJ2-1, the full variable domain reads EAGVTQSPTHLIKTRGQQATLRCSPISGHTSVYWYQQALGLGLQFLLWYDEGEERNRGNFPPRFSGRQFPNYSSELNVNALELEDSALYLCASSLGSGRFNEQFFGPGTRLTVL.

The V and J genes are TRBV7-2 and TRBJ2-5; the match to TRBD1 covers 10 bases. V dropped 5 bases and J dropped 5; count of bases not matched to a gene: 8. The germline V gene has CDR1 SGHTA and CDR2 FQGNSA. CDR3 size: 15 residues. Written as DNA, the CDR3 is TGTGCCAGCAGCCCCGACAGGGGGCGCAGGGAGACCCAGTACTTC. Protein: CASSPDRGRRETQYF.

This rearrangement joins TRBV10-3 to TRBJ2-1; 13 positions match TRBD2. Germline CDR1 reads ENHRY; CDR2 reads SYGVKD. The CDR3 length is 17 residues. After removal of 11 bases from V and 0 bases from J, the junction contained 10 bases not matched to a gene. The CDR3 region has the DNA TGTGCCTCTAGGACTAGCGGGAGTGAGAGCTCCTACAATGAGCAGTTCTTC. Translating gives CASRTSGSESSYNEQFF.

This sequence joins TRBV15 and TRBJ2-5, with D perhaps TRBD1 (6 bases). Germline CDR1 is LNHNV and CDR2 is YYDKDF (reference sequence). The CDR3 runs to 15 residues. With 1 base removed from V and 4 bases from J, the gap between germline ends came to 13 bases. CDR3 region: CATSRVQGYGETQYF. The CDR3 nucleotides read TGTGCCACCAGCAGAGTCCAGGGGTACGGAGAGACCCAGTACTTC.

This clone was found once. For the CDR3, the DNA is TGTGCCAGCAGCCCGGCTAGCGGGCGCGACGAGCAGTACTTC. It yields the protein CASSPASGRDEQYF. The V call is TRBV5-4, the J call TRBJ2-7, with 8 nucleotides matching TRBD2. Germline loops: CDR1 SGHNT, CDR2 YYREEE (reference sequence). This CDR3 is built from 14 residues. J gave up 5 bases and V 4 bases, and 8 bases lay outside the gene matches.

The V call is TRBV7-2, the J call TRBJ1-4; D unresolved. V gave up 5 bases and J gave up 8 bases, with 12 bases separating them. The CDR3 consists of 13 residues. Per germline, CDR1 SGHTA and CDR2 FQGNSA. The CDR3 DNA is TGTGCCAGCAGCACCGGGGTTAGGGAAAAACTGTTTTTT. As protein: CASSTGVREKLFF. Full variable domain (remainder filled in from reference TRBV7-2 and TRBJ1-4): GAGVSQSPSNKVTEKGKDVELRCDPISGHTALYWYRQSLGQGLEFLIYFQGNSAPDKSGLPSDRFSAERTGGSVSTLTIQRTQQEDSAVYLCASSTGVREKLFFGSGTQLSVL.

CDR3 in amino acids: CASSYEVLSSTDTQYF. CDR3 nucleotides: TGTGCCAGCAGTTATGAGGTTCTCTCCAGCACAGATACGCAGTATTTT. J is TRBJ2-3 and V is TRBV6-6; no definite D call. V lost 3 bases and J lost 0, with 13 bases in between. From germline, CDR1 is MNHNY and CDR2 SVGAGI (reference sequence). The CDR3 has 16 residues.

The genes are TRBV2 and TRBJ2-5; no firm D call. V gave up 6 bases and J gave up 2 bases, with 13 bases separating them. Per germline, CDR1 SNHLY and CDR2 FYNNEI. CDR3 length: 14 amino acids. The CDR3 spells CASSALMAQETQYF. The CDR3 DNA sequence: TGTGCCAGCAGCGCCTTAATGGCACAAGAGACCCAGTACTTC.

This clone occurred a few times. The chain's CDR3 is CASSLVGQQETQYF. CDR3 bases: TGCGCCAGCAGCTTGGTGGGGCAGCAAGAGACCCAGTACTTC. The chain employs TRBV5-1 and TRBJ2-5; perhaps TRBD1 as D (5 bases). Germline CDR1 and CDR2: SGHRS and YFSETQ. V lost 0 bases, J lost 2 bases, and 8 bases lay in between. This CDR3 contains 14 residues. The full variable domain, completed using reference TRBV5-1 and TRBJ2-5, is KAGVTQTPRYLIKTRGQQVTLSCSPISGHRSVSWYQQTPGQGLQFLFEYFSETQRNKGNFPGRFSGRQFSNSRSEMNVSTLELGDSALYLCASSLVGQQETQYFGPGTRLLVL.

This clone was counted only a few times. The chain links TRBV7-2 to TRBJ2-2; TRBD1 might be the D (6 bases). The CDR3 totals 14 residues. Between the trimmed V and J ends, which lost 2 bases and 5 bases, there was a span of 9 bases. From germline, CDR1 is SGHTA and CDR2 FQGNSA. CDR3 DNA: TGTGCCAGCAGCTTACTCAGGGGTACCGGGGAGCTGTTTTTT. This encodes CASSLLRGTGELFF. The whole variable domain, remainder taken from reference TRBV7-2 and TRBJ2-2, is GAGVSQSPSNKVTEKGKDVELRCDPISGHTALYWYRQSLGQGLEFLIYFQGNSAPDKSGLPSDRFSAERTGGSVSTLTIQRTQQEDSAVYLCASSLLRGTGELFFGEGSRLTVL.

The rearrangement links TRBV4-1 to TRBJ2-1, with 8 bases fitting TRBD2. CDR1 is MGHRA and CDR2 is YSYEKL in the germline V gene. This CDR3 is 18 amino acids long. J lost 7 bases, V lost 5 bases, and 19 bases had no gene match. CDR3 DNA: TGCGCCAGCAGCAGCGGCCACTATCAAGCGGGAGTTCGGAATGAGCAGTTCTTC. Its translation is CASSSGHYQAGVRNEQFF.

The genes are TRBV9 and TRBJ2-3; 7 bases agree with TRBD1. Germline values: CDR1 SGDLS, CDR2 YYNGEE. With V trimmed by 3 bases and J by 1 base, 2 bases remained unmatched. CDR3 length: 14 amino acids. DNA of the CDR3: TGTGCCAGCAGCGGACAGGGAGGCACAGATACGCAGTATTTT. It specifies CASSGQGGTDTQYF.

Worth noting for this clone: Other DNA sequences in this specimen translate into the identical CDR3. The chain carries TRBV9 and TRBJ2-3, with 7 bases matching TRBD2. The CDR3 has 15 residues. V shed 2 bases, J shed 0 bases, and the junction held 3 bases outside the gene matches. The germline V gene encodes CDR1 SGDLS and CDR2 YYNGEE. The CDR3 DNA reads TGTGCCAGCAGCGTGAGCGGGACTAGCACAGATACGCAGTATTTT. Residues: CASSVSGTSTDTQYF.

The chain uses TRBV29-1 and TRBJ2-3; D call uncertain. The CDR3 runs 12 residues. From germline, CDR1 is SQVTM and CDR2 ANQGSEA. V was clipped by 6 bases and J by 2 bases, with 9 bases between them. The CDR3 DNA is TGCAGCGTCGCGTCTTACACAGATACGCAGTATTTT. Translating it yields CSVASYTDTQYF.

The chain has TRBV2 and TRBJ1-1; TRBD1 agrees at 8 bases. Germline V CDR1 and CDR2: SNHLY, FYNNEI. J was trimmed by 4 bases and V by 7 bases; bases with no gene match: 5. There are 13 residues in the CDR3. The CDR3 DNA reads TGTGCCAGCAATCCAGGGGGCCTCACTGAAGCTTTCTTT. It yields the protein CASNPGGLTEAFF.

The count of this clone is one. This chain joins TRBV30 and TRBJ2-5; 8 bases match TRBD2. Trimming removed 3 bases from V and 4 bases from J; junction bases left unmatched: 7. Germline V gives CDR1 GTSNPN, CDR2 SVGIG (reference sequence). The CDR3 is 14 residues long. Here the CDR3 DNA reads TGTGCCTGGAGCCGTGGCCTAGCGGGAGAGACCCAGTACTTC. As protein: CAWSRGLAGETQYF.

V is TRBV21-1 and J is TRBJ2-1; TRBD2 was called by the table and not checked on the DNA. TRBV21-1 is a pseudogene segment. The CDR3 is 10 residues long. The CDR3 sequence: CASLRNEQFF. CDR3 sequence (DNA): TGTGCCAGCCTACGCAATGAGCAGTTCTTC.

The rearrangement joins TRBV15 to TRBJ2-3, with 7 bases identical to TRBD1. In germline, CDR1 is LNHNV, CDR2 YYDKDF (reference sequence). Losses at the gene ends were 5 bases for V and 5 bases for J; bases not matched to a gene: 10. The CDR3 consists of 15 residues. Here the CDR3 DNA reads TGTGCCACCAGCCTCCGGACAGGCAGGGGAGATACGCAGTATTTT. As protein: CATSLRTGRGDTQYF.

This chain connects TRBV5-4 to TRBJ1-1, with D perhaps TRBD1 (6 bases). The length of the CDR3 is 15 residues. Germline assignment: CDR1 SGHNT and CDR2 YYREEE (reference sequence). The germline V and J ends were trimmed by 1 base and 6 bases, with 16 bases remaining between them. CDR3 amino acids: CASSLTGTVGSEAFF. The CDR3 DNA follows: TGTGCCAGCAGCTTGACAGGGACGGTAGGTTCTGAAGCTTTCTTT.

This clone appeared a single time. This chain uses TRBV18 with TRBJ2-7; D is unresolved. The V gene lost 5 bases and the J gene lost 3 bases, with 11 bases spanning the gap. The CDR3 is 13 amino acids. Germline CDR1 KGHSH, CDR2 LQKENI. CDR3 nucleotides: TGTGCCAGCTCAGTTGCAGCGAACTACGAGCAGTACGTC. It yields the protein CASSVAANYEQYV.

This sequence joins TRBV7-9 and TRBJ2-1; TRBD2 is a possible D gene (5 bases). CDR1 SEHNR and CDR2 FQNEAQ come from the germline V gene (reference sequence). V was shortened by 5 bases and J by 9 bases, with 14 bases between the two germline ends. The CDR3 runs 13 residues. CDR3 sequence: CASSADLRGEQFF. In nucleotides, the CDR3 is TGTGCCAGCAGCGCGGACCTCCGGGGTGAGCAGTTCTTC.

This clone showed up just once. V usage is TRBV19 and J usage is TRBJ1-3; D call uncertain. Germline V gene sequence: CDR1 LNHDA, CDR2 SQIVND (reference sequence). The CDR3 is 14 amino acids. Trimming took off 3 bases at V and 7 bases at J, with 13 bases between the two ends. The CDR3 DNA sequence: TGTGCCAGTAGTATTCTCCGGGATGATAACACCATATATTTT. It codes for CASSILRDDNTIYF.

The sample holds one count of this clone. The V call is TRBV5-4, the J call TRBJ2-5, with D possibly matching TRBD2 (6 bases). In germline, CDR1 is SGHNT, CDR2 YYREEE (reference sequence). This CDR3 has 15 residues. V lost 0 bases to trimming and J lost 5 bases, with 14 bases between them. CDR3: CASSLVVAGRETQYF. The CDR3 DNA follows: TGTGCCAGCAGCTTGGTTGTTGCAGGGAGGGAGACCCAGTACTTC.

This clone has just a few counts. The chain couples TRBV2 to TRBJ2-5; TRBD1 matches at 9 bases. Germline CDR1 reads SNHLY; CDR2 reads FYNNEI. The CDR3 loop spans 15 amino acids. Losses at the gene ends were 6 bases for V and 5 bases for J; bases not matched to a gene: 10. CDR3 bases: TGTGCCAGCAGAGAGTATACAGGGGGCAGGGAGACCCAGTACTTC. Amino acids: CASREYTGGRETQYF.

This sequence joins TRBV30 and TRBJ1-3; maybe TRBD1 (5 bases). Trimming stripped 0 bases from V and 1 base from J, with 7 bases between. The CDR3 is made up of 14 amino acids. Germline V gene lookup returns CDR1 GTSNPN and CDR2 SVGIG (reference sequence). The DNA for the CDR3 is TGTGCCTGGAGTGTACCAGGGTCTGGAAACACCATATATTTT. The encoded protein is CAWSVPGSGNTIYF.